These 10 T cell receptor beta chains share one sample of origin, sequenced in a study of shared clonotypes between healthy human individuals (dated by TCRdb to between 2020 and 2021). For the CD8 naive samples, CD45RO-negative cells were positively selected for CCR7, yielding a CD45RA+CCR7+ population from which TemRA cells were excluded. To prepare the library, the immunoSEQ multiplex PCR assay was applied. TCRdb holds this immuneACCESS table with in-frame rearrangements only. Some clones are missing; in checked studies, unresolved V genes explain under half, and the rest has no known cause. Recorded for this sample are about 590,000 clones; 95% to 96% of them occurred a single time. The top ten clonotypes cover 0.11% of the sample. The specimen was naive CD8+ T cells sorted from blood. The cell subset or site label for this specimen denotes: CD45RA+CCR7+. These receptors originate from a woman aged 30 to 39 in good health.

V is TRBV9 and J is TRBJ2-6; no reliable D call. The CDR3 contains 16 residues. Trimming cost V 3 bases and J 5 bases, with 15 bases left between them. Germline CDR1 is SGDLS and CDR2 is YYNGEE. The CDR3 protein is CASSETRAERANVLTF. DNA of the CDR3: TGTGCCAGCAGCGAAACAAGGGCGGAGAGGGCCAACGTCCTGACTTTC.

The chain has TRBV11-2 and TRBJ1-2; the match to TRBD1 covers 7 bases. Looked up from germline, CDR1 is SGHAT and CDR2 is FQNNGV. This CDR3 contains 15 residues. The trim removed 1 base at V and 3 bases at J, leaving 5 bases unmatched. The CDR3, as DNA: TGTGCCAGCAGCTTAGTTTCACAGGGGTACTATGGCTACACCTTC. Its protein is CASSLVSQGYYGYTF. Based on the CDR3 plus reference TRBV11-2 and TRBJ1-2, the full variable domain is EAGVAQSPRYKIIEKRQSVAFWCNPISGHATLYWYQQILGQGPKLLIQFQNNGVVDDSQLPKDRFSAERLKGVDSTLKIQPAKLEDSAVYLCASSLVSQGYYGYTFGSGTRLTVV.

This clone was detected once. V is TRBV28 and J is TRBJ1-5, with D unclear. This CDR3 is built from 13 residues. From germline, CDR1 is MDHEN and CDR2 SYDVKM. The V and J ends lost 7 bases and 7 bases respectively, with 14 bases between them. This CDR3 reads CASTRGSNQPQHF. The DNA for the CDR3 is TGTGCCAGCACCCGGGGTTCCAACCAGCCCCAGCATTTT.

The rearrangement joins TRBV29-1 to TRBJ1-1; 7 nucleotides align to TRBD1. The V gene end was trimmed by 3 bases and the J gene end by 3 bases; junction bases not matched to a gene: 4. CDR1 is SQVTM and CDR2 is ANQGSEA in the germline V gene. The CDR3 has 13 amino acids. CDR3 DNA sequence: TGCAGCGTTGACACAGGGGTTCACACTGAAGCTTTCTTT. It codes for CSVDTGVHTEAFF.

V gene TRBV13 combines with J gene TRBJ1-3; TRBD1 is a possible D gene (5 bases). V was clipped by 5 bases and J by 7 bases, with 15 bases between them. CDR1 is PRHDT, CDR2 FYEKMQ, per germline (reference sequence). There are 14 residues in the CDR3. The chain's CDR3 is CASSEQERRNTIYF. CDR3 DNA: TGTGCCAGCAGCGAACAGGAGAGGCGGAACACCATATATTTT.

This chain connects TRBV25-1 to TRBJ2-5; D is unresolved. TRBJ2-7 explains the end of the DNA better; the J call may be wrong. Germline V gene sequence: CDR1 MGHDK, CDR2 SYGVNS. This CDR3 has 12 amino acids. CDR3 bases: TGTGCCAGCAGTGACCCGCCATACGAGCAGTACTTC. Protein: CASSDPPYEQYF.

The chain combines TRBV11-3 with TRBJ2-1; unclear D gene. CDR3 size: 13 residues. V was shortened by 1 base and J by 6 bases, with 7 bases between the two germline ends. The germline CDR1 and CDR2 sequences are SGHNT and YENEEA. CDR3 loop: CASSLVPGNEQFF. CDR3 nucleotide sequence: TGTGCCAGCAGCTTAGTCCCGGGCAATGAGCAGTTCTTC.

The chain uses TRBV27 and TRBJ1-5, with 8 nucleotides matching TRBD1. Germline V gives CDR1 MNHEY, CDR2 SMNVEV (reference sequence). The junction had 5 bases not matched to a gene; V was cut back by 6 bases and J by 7 bases. The CDR3 is 13 amino acids. The CDR3 loop is CASSGQGQQPQHF. CDR3 nucleotide sequence: TGTGCCAGCAGCGGACAGGGCCAACAGCCCCAGCATTTT.

This rearrangement joins TRBV23-1 to TRBJ1-1; D is unclear. TRBV23-1 is flagged as an ORF with uncertain function. The CDR3 has 13 residues. V was clipped by 3 bases and J by 1 base, with 6 bases between them. In DNA form, the CDR3 reads TGCGCCAGCAGTCACCCGACGAACACTGAAGCTTTCTTT. It yields the protein CASSHPTNTEAFF.

The chain couples TRBV5-1 to TRBJ2-5, with D possibly being TRBD1 (5 bases). Between the trimmed V and J ends, which lost 2 bases and 3 bases, there was a span of 14 bases. The germline V gene has CDR1 SGHRS and CDR2 YFSETQ. The CDR3 contains 15 residues. Written as DNA, the CDR3 is TGCGCCAGCAGCTTCTCAGCCAGGGTTGAAGAGACCCAGTACTTC. This encodes CASSFSARVEETQYF.